This is a list of T cell receptor beta chains from one sample in a study of cytomegalovirus exposure and HLA in healthy donors. The method was immunoSEQ multiplex PCR; TCRdb's version includes in-frame clones alone and lacks a portion of them. The sample lists tens of thousands of clones; 72% were seen once. The sample taken for sequencing was PBMCs. The receptors derive from a woman aged 40 to 50 in good health and CMV-seropositive. Each CDR3 is given with its conserved first and last residue. A D gene is named only where the DNA matches it firmly. Size is stated for part of the rows, as once, few or many counts, or as a class when the clone is expanded.

v_call	d_call	j_call	clone_size	cdr3_nt	cdr3_aa
TRBV5-1	TRBD1	TRBJ2-1	NA	TGCGCCAGCAGCTTGGTGGGGACAGGGTCCTACAATGAGCAGTTCTTC	CASSLVGTGSYNEQFF
TRBV7-3	NA	TRBJ2-5	NA	TGTGCCAGCAGCTTAGGAGGAACGGGAGAGACCCAGTACTTC	CASSLGGTGETQYF
TRBV13	NA	TRBJ2-1	NA	TGTGCCAGCAGCTTAGTGGGGGGACGTTCTTGGAGGGGCAATGAGCAGTTCTTC	CASSLVGGRSWRGNEQFF
TRBV12-5	NA	TRBJ1-1	NA	TGTGCTAGTGGTTCCCCGAGCACTGAAGCTTTCTTT	CASGSPSTEAFF
TRBV10-3	NA	TRBJ2-7	NA	TGTGCCGTGCAGCATGGCAGGGACTACGAGCAGTACTTC	CAVQHGRDYEQYF
TRBV5-6	NA	TRBJ1-2	NA	TGTGCCAGCAGCTGGGGATACGAGCGGAATGGCTACACCTTC	CASSWGYERNGYTF
TRBV7-2	NA	TRBJ2-7	NA	TGTGCCAGCAGCTCCGGACTTGACGCGGGCGAGCAGTACTTC	CASSSGLDAGEQYF
TRBV5-4	NA	TRBJ1-6	NA	TGTGCCAGCACCATCAACACCCCCCTTCGCTCACCCCTCCACTTT	CASTINTPLRSPLHF
TRBV7-9	NA	TRBJ2-7	NA	TGTGCCAGCAGCCCGAGACAGCCCTACGAGCAGTACTTC	CASSPRQPYEQYF
TRBV2	NA	TRBJ2-5	NA	TGTGCCAGCAGTGGGTCTGGGGCAGAGACCCAGTACTTC	CASSGSGAETQYF
TRBV4-1	NA	TRBJ1-3	NA	TGCGCCAGCAGCTCAGTGTGGGCGGGAAACACCATATATTTT	CASSSVWAGNTIYF
TRBV5-1	TRBD1	TRBJ1-5	NA	TGCGCCAGCAGCATCGGACAGGGCGGCCAGCCCCAGCATTTT	CASSIGQGGQPQHF
TRBV6-5	NA	TRBJ2-7	NA	TGTGCCAGCAGTACGGGGACACCAACCTACGAGCAGTACTTC	CASSTGTPTYEQYF
TRBV7-8	TRBD2	TRBJ2-1	NA	TGTGCCAGCAGCTTCACTAGCGACAATGAGCAGTTCTTC	CASSFTSDNEQFF
TRBV2	NA	TRBJ1-2	few	TGTGCCAGCAGCGTCGAAACAGGCCGCTACACCTTC	CASSVETGRYTF
TRBV30	NA	TRBJ2-1	few	TGTGCGGGAGCTCGAGACAATGAGCAGTTCTTC	CAGARDNEQFF
TRBV6-6	TRBD1	TRBJ1-1	NA	TGTGCCAGCAGGAGACAGGGGGAAGCTTTCTTT	CASRRQGEAFF